A single sample is the source of the 3 T cell receptor beta chains below, sequenced in a study of blood T cell repertoires in COVID-19. TCRdb's table, derived via immunoSEQ multiplex PCR, lists solely in-frame clones and lacks some. This sample has 70,000 or so clones; roughly 80% occur once, and the top ten carry about 17%. Material for sequencing was peripheral blood. The receptors stem from a man aged 55 to 69 with acute or convalescent COVID-19.

The chain couples TRBV2 to TRBJ2-5; TRBD2 matches 8 bases. This CDR3 comprises 12 residues. Trimming at V came to 10 bases and at J to 4 bases, leaving 5 bases not matched to a gene. CDR1 is SNHLY and CDR2 is FYNNEI in the germline V gene. The CDR3 loop reads CATGRGGETQYF. The CDR3 bases are TGTGCCACCGGGAGGGGGGGAGAGACCCAGTACTTC. Using reference TRBV2 and TRBJ2-5 for the parts outside the CDR3, the full variable domain is EPEVTQTPSHQVTQMGQEVILRCVPISNHLYFYWYRQILGQKVEFLVSFYNNEISEKSEIFDDQFSVERPDGSNFTLKIRSTKLEDSAMYFCATGRGGETQYFGPGTRLLVL.

The chain is built from TRBV20-1 and TRBJ1-2, with D possibly matching TRBD1 (5 bases). Germline V gene sequence: CDR1 DFQATT, CDR2 SNEGSKA (reference sequence). The CDR3 contains 11 residues. Trimming left V 5 bases short and J 8 bases short, with 12 bases between. The CDR3 protein is CSAGGGGGYTF. In nucleotides, the CDR3 is TGCAGTGCTGGGGGGGGAGGCGGCTACACCTTC.

The chain carries TRBV2 and TRBJ2-3; D gene uncertain. This CDR3 region has 13 residues. Trimming stripped 7 bases from V and 1 base from J, with 9 bases between. Germline V gene data show CDR1 as SNHLY and CDR2 as FYNNEI. The CDR3 here is CASTVERTDTQYF. The CDR3 DNA sequence: TGTGCCAGCACGGTCGAACGCACAGATACGCAGTATTTT.